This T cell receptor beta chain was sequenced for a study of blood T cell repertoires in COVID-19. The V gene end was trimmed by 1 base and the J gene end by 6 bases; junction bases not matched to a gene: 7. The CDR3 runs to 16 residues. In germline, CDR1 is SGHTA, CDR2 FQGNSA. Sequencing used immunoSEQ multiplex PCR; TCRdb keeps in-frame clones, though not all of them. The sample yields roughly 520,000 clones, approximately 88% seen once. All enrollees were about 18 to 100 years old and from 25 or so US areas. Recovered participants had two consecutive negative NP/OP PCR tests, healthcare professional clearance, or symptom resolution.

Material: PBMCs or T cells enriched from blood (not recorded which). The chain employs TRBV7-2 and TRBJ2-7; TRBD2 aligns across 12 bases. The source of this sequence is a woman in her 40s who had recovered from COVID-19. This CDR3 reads CASSLGLAGAGGEQYF. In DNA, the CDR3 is TGTGCCAGCAGCTTAGGACTAGCGGGAGCTGGTGGCGAGCAGTACTTC.